Listed here is a single T cell receptor beta chain. Constant-region reverse primers amplified full-length variable regions, followed by semi-nested Nested Universal Primer A PCR. TCRdb ran MiXCR on the 5' RACE reads and lists one entry per CDR3 protein. In the table there are roughly 40,000 distinct CDR3 sequences, 29% of which are singletons. CDR1 is SGHRS and CDR2 is YFSETQ in the germline V gene. V lost 3 bases to trimming and J lost 4 bases, with 13 bases between them. This CDR3 comprises 14 residues. The V call is TRBV5-1, the J call TRBJ1-2, with D possibly matching TRBD1 (5 bases). Sequencing used memory CD4+ T cells sorted from a lymph node. Subset given: memory CD4+ T cells, CD4+CD45RO+CD25-. The source of this sequence is a female donor with breast cancer. Here the CDR3 DNA reads TGCGCCAGCAGCTCTCTGACAGACCTCTATGGCTACACCTTC. This encodes CASSSLTDLYGYTF.